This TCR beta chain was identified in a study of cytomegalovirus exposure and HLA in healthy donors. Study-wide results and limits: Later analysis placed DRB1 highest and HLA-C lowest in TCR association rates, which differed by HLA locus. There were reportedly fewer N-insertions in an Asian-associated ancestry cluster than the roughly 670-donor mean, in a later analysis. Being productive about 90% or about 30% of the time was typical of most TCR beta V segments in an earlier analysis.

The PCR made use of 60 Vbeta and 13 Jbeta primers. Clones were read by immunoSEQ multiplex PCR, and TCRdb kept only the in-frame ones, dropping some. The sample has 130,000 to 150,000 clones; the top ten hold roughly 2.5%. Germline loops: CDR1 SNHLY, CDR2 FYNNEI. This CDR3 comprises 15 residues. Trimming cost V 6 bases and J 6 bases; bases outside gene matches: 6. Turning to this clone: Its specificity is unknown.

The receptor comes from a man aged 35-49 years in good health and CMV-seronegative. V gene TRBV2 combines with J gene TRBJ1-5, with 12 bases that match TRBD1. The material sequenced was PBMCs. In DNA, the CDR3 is TGTGCCAGCAGGGGACAGGGGGCTGAGGGTCAGCCCCAGCATTTT. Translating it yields CASRGQGAEGQPQHF.